The 27 T cell receptor beta chains below were found in one sample sequenced in a study of cytomegalovirus exposure and HLA in healthy donors (dated by TCRdb to 2015 to 2018). The library was generated by the immunoSEQ multiplex PCR assay. For the multiplex PCR, a mixture combining 60 forward primers for TCR Vbeta segments and 13 reverse primers for TCR Jbeta segments was used. Imported from immuneACCESS, the table was reduced by TCRdb to in-frame sequences with V and J called. These copies leave out some clones; in studies compared against another copy, an unresolved V gene accounts for under half, and the cause of the remainder is not known. Within this sample are 130,000 to 150,000 clones, with around 66% of them counted one time only. The top ten clones comprise around 3% of the sample. Sequences were obtained from PBMCs. The receptor set was obtained from a woman aged 30 to 39 in good health and CMV-seropositive.

This chain uses TRBV18 with TRBJ2-5; maybe TRBD1 (5 bases). Looked up from germline, CDR1 is KGHSH and CDR2 is LQKENI. With 2 bases removed from V and 4 bases from J, the gap between germline ends came to 14 bases. The CDR3 is 15 residues long. The CDR3 nucleotides read TGTGCCAGCTCACCAAGGGGTAATTTGGGAGAGACCCAGTACTTC. It codes for CASSPRGNLGETQYF.

This chain links TRBV7-6 with TRBJ2-7, with 8 positions matching TRBD2. The junction had 10 bases not matched to a gene; V was cut back by 5 bases and J by 4 bases. The CDR3 runs 15 residues. Germline V lookup: CDR1 SGHVS, CDR2 FNYEAQ. CDR3 DNA sequence: TGTGCCAGCAGCCCTCAGTTGCGGGAGGTGTACGAGCAGTACTTC. It is translated as CASSPQLREVYEQYF. The entire variable domain, with the rest obtained from reference TRBV7-6 and TRBJ2-7, is as follows: GAGVSQSPRYKVTKRGQDVALRCDPISGHVSLYWYRQALGQGPEFLTYFNYEAQQDKSGLPNDRFSAERPEGSISTLTIQRTEQRDSAMYRCASSPQLREVYEQYFGPGTRLTVT.

The CDR3: CASSQVLAGVGETQYF. Written as DNA, the CDR3 is TGCGCCAGCAGCCAAGTTTTGGCAGGGGTCGGGGAGACCCAGTACTTC. The rearrangement links TRBV4-1 to TRBJ2-5; D may be TRBD1 (6 bases). The V and J ends lost 1 base and 5 bases respectively, with 17 bases between them. The CDR3 totals 16 residues. CDR1 and CDR2 (germline): MGHRA, YSYEKL.

The chain carries TRBV28 and TRBJ2-1; 8 positions agree with TRBD1. CDR1 and CDR2 (germline): MDHEN, SYDVKM. Trimming took 8 bases from V and 3 from J; bases not matched to a gene: 6. The CDR3 runs 14 residues. CDR3 sequence: CASFTGTGYNEQFF. CDR3 DNA sequence: TGTGCCAGCTTTACGGGGACAGGCTACAATGAGCAGTTCTTC.

This clone has only a few counts. The J gene is TRBJ2-7, the V gene TRBV27, with no clear D. The germline V and J ends were trimmed by 2 bases and 0 bases, with 11 bases remaining between them. CDR3 length: 15 amino acids. Germline lookup yields CDR1 MNHEY and CDR2 SMNVEV (reference sequence). The CDR3 coding sequence is TGTGCCAGCAGTTTAGTATTTTCGAGCTCCTACGAGCAGTACTTC. This sequence encodes CASSLVFSSSYEQYF.

The V and J genes are TRBV6-1 and TRBJ2-1; 12 positions match TRBD2. Germline loops: CDR1 MNHNS, CDR2 SASEGT. The CDR3 consists of 13 residues. The CDR3 protein is CASGLAGLNEQFF. The CDR3 region has the DNA TGTGCAAGCGGACTAGCGGGATTGAATGAGCAGTTCTTC.

This sequence joins TRBV9 and TRBJ2-7; 9 bases are a match to TRBD1. CDR1 and CDR2 (germline): SGDLS, YYNGEE. With 2 bases clipped from V and 5 bases from J, the junction kept 14 bases outside the gene matches. The CDR3 spans 17 residues. The CDR3 region is CASSVMGGTGKTNEQYF. The CDR3 nucleotides are TGTGCCAGCAGCGTCATGGGAGGGACAGGGAAAACCAACGAGCAGTACTTC.

This rearrangement joins TRBV4-2 to TRBJ2-2; D is undetermined. The CDR3 has 14 amino acids. Trimming cost V 0 bases and J 6 bases, with 8 bases left between them. Germline CDR1 LGHNA, CDR2 YNFKEQ. The DNA of the CDR3 is TGTGCCAGCAGCCAAGATGCGATTTCCGGGGAGCTGTTTTTT. The encoded protein is CASSQDAISGELFF.

The V call is TRBV7-6, the J call TRBJ1-6; 7 nucleotides match TRBD1. This CDR3 spans 18 amino acids. Trimming cost V 4 bases and J 1 base; bases outside gene matches: 10. CDR1 is SGHVS and CDR2 is FNYEAQ in the germline V gene. In nucleotides, the CDR3 is TGTGCCAGCAGCTCGACCCCTGCAGGGGGGTCCTATAATTCACCCCTCCACTTT. Its translation: CASSSTPAGGSYNSPLHF.

The V call is TRBV5-4, the J call TRBJ1-4; unclear D gene. Per germline, CDR1 SGHNT and CDR2 YYREEE (reference sequence). Trimming left V 0 bases short and J 8 bases short, with 14 bases between. This CDR3 spans 15 amino acids. DNA of the CDR3: TGTGCCAGCAGCTTGGATGGCGGCGCGCGAGAAAAACTGTTTTTT. Its translation is CASSLDGGAREKLFF.

The chain recombines TRBV9 with TRBJ1-4; the D gene is possibly TRBD1 (5 bases). V lost 2 bases to trimming and J lost 4 bases, with 9 bases between them. This CDR3 region has 14 residues. Germline CDR1 and CDR2: SGDLS and YYNGEE. The DNA for the CDR3 is TGTGCCAGCAGCGTTTGGGGGGGTAATGAAAAACTGTTTTTT. It encodes CASSVWGGNEKLFF.

This clone has a handful of counts. The chain couples TRBV7-9 to TRBJ1-3; D may be TRBD1 (6 bases). The CDR3 is made up of 13 amino acids. CDR1 is SEHNR, CDR2 FQNEAQ, per germline (reference sequence). V shed 1 base and J shed 9 bases, with 10 bases lying between them. The CDR3 DNA reads TGTGCCAGCAGCTTAGATGGGACAACCACCATATATTTT. It specifies CASSLDGTTTIYF. The whole variable domain, remainder taken from reference TRBV7-9 and TRBJ1-3, is DTGVSQNPRHKITKRGQNVTFRCDPISEHNRLYWYRQTLGQGPEFLTYFQNEAQLEKSRLLSDRFSAERPKGSFSTLEIQRTEQGDSAMYLCASSLDGTTTIYFGEGSWLTVV.

This chain links TRBV7-3 with TRBJ2-2, with 13 bases identical to TRBD2. The CDR3 totals 16 residues. V was clipped by 5 bases and J by 6 bases; unmatched bases: 6. Looked up from germline, CDR1 is SGHTA and CDR2 is FQGTGA. CDR3 sequence: CASSVLGTSGAGELFF. The CDR3 nucleotides are TGTGCCAGCAGCGTACTCGGGACTAGCGGGGCCGGGGAGCTGTTTTTT. Full variable domain (rest looked up from reference TRBV7-3 and TRBJ2-2): GAGVSQTPSNKVTEKGKYVELRCDPISGHTALYWYRQSLGQGPEFLIYFQGTGAADDSGLPNDRFFAVRPEGSVSTLKIQRTERGDSAVYLCASSVLGTSGAGELFFGEGSRLTVL.

The chain employs TRBV5-1 and TRBJ2-7; D not certain. This CDR3 region has 14 residues. Germline loops: CDR1 SGHRS, CDR2 YFSETQ. V was trimmed by 3 bases and J by 0 bases, leaving 10 bases between them. CDR3 loop: CASSSIESSYEQYF. DNA of the CDR3: TGCGCCAGCAGCTCGATTGAGAGCTCCTACGAGCAGTACTTC.

V and J are TRBV5-1 and TRBJ1-4; D is uncertain. V dropped 3 bases and J dropped 4 bases, with 10 bases sitting between them. From germline, CDR1 is SGHRS and CDR2 YFSETQ. This CDR3 has 14 amino acids. The CDR3 sequence is CASSSGGSNEKLFF. The CDR3 nucleotides read TGCGCCAGCAGCTCCGGAGGGAGTAATGAAAAACTGTTTTTT.

This clone was picked up many times. This sequence joins TRBV5-1 and TRBJ2-2, with 7 bases matching TRBD1. The J segment lost 7 bases and the V segment lost 3 bases, leaving 12 bases of the junction unmatched. The germline CDR1 and CDR2 sequences are SGHRS and YFSETQ. This CDR3 contains 16 residues. The CDR3 DNA reads as TGCGCCAGCAGCTCCCCCTACGGACAGGTGGTCGGGGAGCTGTTTTTT. Amino acid sequence: CASSSPYGQVVGELFF.

This clone was detected a few times. The chain uses TRBV7-4 and TRBJ1-3; possibly TRBD1 for D (5 bases). This CDR3 has 16 residues. The V gene lost 3 bases and the J gene lost 7 bases, with 19 bases spanning the gap. Germline V gene sequence: CDR1 SGHVT, CDR2 SQSDAQ. The CDR3 nucleotides are TGTGCCAGCAGCTTTCGACCGAGGACAAACGGGAACACCATATATTTT. Translation: CASSFRPRTNGNTIYF.

This clone has just a few counts. This rearrangement joins TRBV4-1 to TRBJ1-3; 8 positions match TRBD1. This CDR3 has 14 amino acids. Trimming at V came to 1 base and at J to 8 bases, leaving 4 bases not matched to a gene. Germline-derived CDR1 and CDR2 are MGHRA and YSYEKL. Here the CDR3 DNA reads TGCGCCAGCAGCCAAGGGACAGGGAGGGACACCATATATTTT. Its protein product is CASSQGTGRDTIYF.

The CDR3 is CASSYSGGAGDDTQYF. CDR3 DNA sequence: TGTGCCAGCAGTTACTCAGGGGGCGCCGGTGACGATACGCAGTATTTT. V gene TRBV6-6 combines with J gene TRBJ2-3; 7 bases agree with TRBD1. CDR3 length: 16 amino acids. V shed 0 bases, J shed 6 bases, and the junction held 9 bases outside the gene matches. Germline assignment: CDR1 MNHNY and CDR2 SVGAGI (reference sequence).

The chain couples TRBV10-3 to TRBJ2-3, with D uncertain. CDR1 is ENHRY and CDR2 is SYGVKD in the germline V gene. V lost 6 bases and J lost 2, with 12 bases in between. CDR3 length: 14 residues. The CDR3 spells CAISQVTYTDTQYF. CDR3 nucleotides: TGTGCCATCAGCCAGGTAACCTACACAGATACGCAGTATTTT.

J is TRBJ1-2 and V is TRBV10-3; unclear D gene. Germline CDR1 is ENHRY and CDR2 is SYGVKD. With 2 bases removed from V and 0 bases from J, the gap between germline ends came to 4 bases. The CDR3 spans 13 residues. CDR3 bases: TGTGCCATCAGTGAGACAGCTAACTATGGCTACACCTTC. Protein: CAISETANYGYTF.

Here the CDR3 reads CASSGTNGNTIYF. For the CDR3, the DNA is TGTGCCAGCAGTGGCACCAACGGAAACACCATATATTTT. The rearrangement uses TRBV27 and TRBJ1-3; unclear D gene. The germline V gene has CDR1 MNHEY and CDR2 SMNVEV (reference sequence). CDR3 length equals 13 residues. V was shortened by 5 bases and J by 4 bases, with 9 bases between the two germline ends.

This clone appeared a single time. This chain uses TRBV29-1 with TRBJ1-1; 9 bases map to TRBD1. With 6 bases clipped from V and 0 bases from J, the junction kept 2 bases outside the gene matches. The V gene's germline CDR1 is SQVTM and CDR2 ANQGSEA. The CDR3 spans 13 residues. The CDR3 spells CSVRTGVNTEAFF. The CDR3 nucleotides are TGCAGCGTAAGGACAGGGGTGAACACTGAAGCTTTCTTT.

The chain employs TRBV5-1 and TRBJ2-2; D remains ambiguous. Germline CDR1 and CDR2: SGHRS and YFSETQ. This CDR3 is built from 14 residues. Trimming stripped 4 bases from V and 6 bases from J, with 13 bases between. The CDR3 sequence is CASSLIGRSGELFF. The CDR3 DNA is TGCGCCAGCAGCCTTATTGGGCGATCCGGGGAGCTGTTTTTT.

The chain combines TRBV29-1 with TRBJ1-4; TRBD1 might be the D (5 bases). The germline V gene encodes CDR1 SQVTM and CDR2 ANQGSEA. The CDR3 runs to 14 residues. V gave up 6 bases and J gave up 5 bases, with 16 bases separating them. CDR3 bases: TGCAGCGTATACCTGACGGGGGGAAATGAAAAACTGTTTTTT. Translation: CSVYLTGGNEKLFF.

This rearrangement joins TRBV28 to TRBJ2-5; 9 nucleotides align to TRBD2. CDR1 MDHEN and CDR2 SYDVKM come from the germline V gene. V was clipped by 7 bases and J by 4 bases; unmatched bases: 4. CDR3 length: 13 residues. The CDR3, as DNA: TGTGCCAGCAAAAGGCGGGGGGGAGAGACCCAGTACTTC. Translating it yields CASKRRGGETQYF.

This chain joins TRBV7-9 and TRBJ2-5; 11 bases agree with TRBD1. Germline assignment: CDR1 SEHNR and CDR2 FQNEAQ (reference sequence). With V trimmed by 5 bases and J by 1 base, 6 bases remained unmatched. The CDR3 has 16 amino acids. The CDR3 DNA is TGTGCCAGCAGCCCAGGACAGGGGGCGACCCAAGAGACCCAGTACTTC. Encoded protein: CASSPGQGATQETQYF.